This T cell receptor (beta chain) was captured in a study of neurological immune-mediated disorders. Study-level findings and limits: One related-CDR3 cluster, identified by phylogenetic grouping, held the repertoires of 18 of 34 multiple sclerosis patients and was a possible signature. Whereas HTLV-1-associated myelopathy showed the most TCR clonal expansion, multiple sclerosis showed the least, with levels below those of healthy controls. The multiple sclerosis repertoire cluster had no clinical or MRI feature associated with it.

This clonotype appeared many times. Its antigen is not known. The unsorted libraries originated from 2 million PBMCs that had been stored at -80 C. V was clipped by 1 base and J by 7 bases; unmatched bases: 6. CDR1 is SGDLS, CDR2 YYNGEE, per germline. The length of the CDR3 is 15 residues. TCRdb ran MiXCR on the 5' RACE reads and lists one entry per CDR3 protein. The sample lists about 71,000 distinct CDR3 sequences; 4.5% were seen once. The TCR originated in a man between 25 and 39 years old with multiple sclerosis. The sequencing input was PBMCs. This rearrangement joins TRBV9 to TRBJ2-3; 10 nucleotides line up with TRBD2. CDR3 bases: TGTGCCAGCAGCGTAAGCGGGGGGGCCATGTATACGCAGTATTTT. It encodes CASSVSGGAMYTQYF.